The next 26 T cell receptor beta chains were all read from a single sample in a study of blood T cell repertoires in COVID-19 (dated by TCRdb to about 2020). Library prep was done by the immunoSEQ multiplex PCR assay. This immuneACCESS table, as held by TCRdb, lists in-frame sequences with V and J called but not all clones. Of the missing ones, under half trace to an unresolved V gene in checked studies; the others have no known cause. The sample table records around 100,000 clones; roughly 80% of these occur just once. Of the sample, 20% to 25% is held by the ten largest clones. Material: peripheral blood. The receptors were gathered from a man between 65 and 85 years old with active or convalescent COVID-19.

This rearrangement joins TRBV29-1 to TRBJ1-1; a weak D match, TRBD1 (5 bases). Germline V gene sequence: CDR1 SQVTM, CDR2 ANQGSEA. V lost 7 bases, J lost 0 bases, and 12 bases lay in between. This CDR3 spans 13 amino acids. The CDR3 region is CSAGAALNTEAFF. CDR3 bases: TGCAGCGCTGGGGCGGCCTTGAACACTGAAGCTTTCTTT.

J is TRBJ2-7 and V is TRBV12-3 or TRBV12-4; a weak D match, TRBD2 (6 bases). The CDR3 sequence is 12 residues long. V lost 4 bases and J 7 bases, leaving 11 bases between the germline ends. The CDR3 spells CASSSLASEQYF. DNA of the CDR3: TGTGCCAGCAGTTCCCTAGCGAGTGAGCAGTACTTC.

The chain combines TRBV28 with TRBJ2-7, with TRBD2 matching over 9 bases. Losses at the gene ends were 5 bases for V and 4 bases for J; bases not matched to a gene: 0. The CDR3 sequence is 12 residues long. CDR1 and CDR2 (germline): MDHEN, SYDVKM. CDR3 bases: TGTGCCAGCAGTCTAGCGGGGTACGAGCAGTACTTC. Its protein product is CASSLAGYEQYF. The whole variable domain, remainder taken from reference TRBV28 and TRBJ2-7, is DVKVTQSSRYLVKRTGEKVFLECVQDMDHENMFWYRQDPGLGLRLIYFSYDVKMKEKGDIPEGYSVSREKKERFSLILESASTNQTSMYLCASSLAGYEQYFGPGTRLTVT.

The chain links TRBV5-6 to TRBJ1-2; the D is unclear. Germline V CDR1 and CDR2: SGHDT, YYEEEE. Deletions cut 0 bases from V and 8 bases from J, with 8 bases between. This CDR3 contains 12 residues. CDR3 sequence reads: CASSLARRGYTF. The CDR3 bases are TGTGCCAGCAGCTTGGCTCGGAGGGGCTACACCTTC.

V is TRBV5-1 and J is TRBJ1-3, with D unresolved. Germline CDR1 SGHRS, CDR2 YFSETQ. The V end lost 4 bases, the J end lost 3 bases, and 8 bases lay between the germline ends. There are 13 residues in the CDR3. DNA for the CDR3: TGCGCCAGCAGCGGTGACAATGGAAACACCATATATTTT. This translates into CASSGDNGNTIYF.

The chain couples TRBV7-6 to TRBJ1-4, with TRBD1 as a possible D gene (5 bases). Germline values: CDR1 SGHVS, CDR2 FNYEAQ. Trimming shortened V by 3 bases and J by 0 bases, and 8 bases separated the two germline ends. The CDR3 contains 15 residues. CDR3 in DNA: TGTGCCAGCAGCTTGGACAACCCAACTAATGAAAAACTGTTTTTT. Its protein product is CASSLDNPTNEKLFF.

The V call is TRBV2, the J call TRBJ1-5; D not certain. Germline CDR1 reads SNHLY; CDR2 reads FYNNEI. V lost 2 bases and J 3 bases, leaving 5 bases between the germline ends. This CDR3 comprises 13 residues. The CDR3 protein is CASSERVNQPQHF. The CDR3 DNA reads TGTGCCAGCAGTGAACGGGTCAATCAGCCCCAGCATTTT.

The V and J genes are TRBV5-1 and TRBJ1-1, with D tentatively TRBD1 (5 bases). Germline assignment: CDR1 SGHRS and CDR2 YFSETQ. V was trimmed by 6 bases and J by 1 base, leaving 10 bases between them. This CDR3 contains 13 residues. The CDR3 loop is CASTSTGNTEAFF. The CDR3 region has the DNA TGCGCCAGCACCAGTACAGGGAACACTGAAGCTTTCTTT.

The table lists this clone with a count of one. J is TRBJ1-2 and V is TRBV25-1, with TRBD1 identical over 12 bases. There are 17 residues in the CDR3. Germline CDR1 MGHDK, CDR2 SYGVNS. Trimming took 2 bases from V and 4 from J; bases not matched to a gene: 8. CDR3 amino acids: CASSEPGQGAVAYGYTF. Written as DNA, the CDR3 is TGTGCCAGCAGTGAACCGGGACAGGGGGCTGTTGCCTATGGCTACACCTTC.

This rearrangement joins TRBV7-9 to TRBJ2-2, with D possibly being TRBD2 (6 bases). The CDR3 is 18 residues long. V was clipped by 4 bases and J by 0 bases, with 18 bases between them. Germline V lookup: CDR1 SEHNR, CDR2 FQNEAQ (reference sequence). The CDR3 sequence is CASSSRARRDPNTGELFF. The CDR3 bases are TGTGCCAGCAGCTCAAGGGCCCGGCGGGACCCGAACACCGGGGAGCTGTTTTTT. Supplemented by reference TRBV7-9 and TRBJ2-2, the full variable domain reads DTGVSQNPRHKITKRGQNVTFRCDPISEHNRLYWYRQTLGQGPEFLTYFQNEAQLEKSRLLSDRFSAERPKGSFSTLEIQRTEQGDSAMYLCASSSRARRDPNTGELFFGEGSRLTVL.

This clone showed up just a few times. The genes are TRBV28 and TRBJ1-1; tentative D call: TRBD1 (6 bases). Germline V lookup: CDR1 MDHEN, CDR2 SYDVKM. This CDR3 spans 13 amino acids. With 6 bases removed from V and 5 bases from J, the gap between germline ends came to 13 bases. The CDR3 loop reads CASSFPDRTEAFF. The CDR3, as DNA: TGTGCCAGCAGCTTCCCCGACAGGACTGAAGCTTTCTTT.

This chain links TRBV3-1 (or the pseudogene TRBV3-2) with TRBJ2-3, with 12 positions matching TRBD2. The germline CDR1 and CDR2 sequences are LGHDT and YNNKEL (reference sequence). This CDR3 contains 19 residues. The V gene end was trimmed by 4 bases and the J gene end by 1 base; junction bases not matched to a gene: 12. The CDR3 reads CASSLYPLAGGPGTDTQYF. CDR3 nucleotides: TGTGCCAGCAGCCTCTACCCCCTAGCGGGGGGGCCCGGCACAGATACGCAGTATTTT.

V and J are TRBV2 and TRBJ2-3; 7 bases align to TRBD1. The V and J ends lost 8 bases and 9 bases, in that order; junction bases with no gene match: 20. Germline CDR1 reads SNHLY; CDR2 reads FYNNEI. The CDR3 contains 16 residues. CDR3 DNA: TGTGCCAGCCACGGACAGGTTACCCTTATGCCCAACACGCAGTATTTT. Its translation: CASHGQVTLMPNTQYF. The whole variable domain, remainder taken from reference TRBV2 and TRBJ2-3, is EPEVTQTPSHQVTQMGQEVILRCVPISNHLYFYWYRQILGQKVEFLVSFYNNEISEKSEIFDDQFSVERPDGSNFTLKIRSTKLEDSAMYFCASHGQVTLMPNTQYFGPGTRLTVL.

V usage is TRBV24-1 and J usage is TRBJ2-7; 12 nucleotides align to TRBD1. The V segment lost 4 bases and the J segment 7 bases; nucleotides outside the gene matches: 7. Germline V gives CDR1 KGHDR, CDR2 SFDVKD. The CDR3 loop spans 15 amino acids. The CDR3 sequence is CATSETGTGGLEQYF. CDR3 bases: TGTGCCACCAGTGAGACCGGGACAGGGGGCTTAGAGCAGTACTTC.

J is TRBJ2-1 and V is TRBV2; no clear D. V dropped 1 base and J dropped 8 bases, with 6 bases sitting between them. The CDR3 is made up of 12 amino acids. Per the germline V gene, CDR1 is SNHLY and CDR2 is FYNNEI. The CDR3 sequence is CASSEVSDEQFF. CDR3 nucleotides: TGTGCCAGCAGTGAAGTGAGCGATGAGCAGTTCTTC.

This clone was seen only once. The chain employs TRBV7-8 and TRBJ2-5, with TRBD1 matching over 8 bases. The length of the CDR3 is 13 residues. The germline CDR1 and CDR2 sequences are SGHVS and FQNEAQ. Trimming took 5 bases from V and 3 from J; bases not matched to a gene: 2. The DNA of the CDR3 is TGTGCCAGCAGCCCGGGACAGGAAGAGACCCAGTACTTC. Protein product: CASSPGQEETQYF.

This clone was detected once. This chain links TRBV5-1 with TRBJ2-5; maybe TRBD1 (5 bases). CDR3 size: 13 residues. V was shortened by 4 bases and J by 5 bases, with 12 bases between the two germline ends. In germline, CDR1 is SGHRS, CDR2 YFSETQ. CDR3 sequence: CASSLDSRETQYF. The CDR3 nucleotides are TGCGCCAGCAGCCTAGACAGTCGGGAGACCCAGTACTTC.

The chain is built from TRBV3-1 (or the pseudogene TRBV3-2) and TRBJ1-4; 8 bases align to TRBD1. Per the germline V gene, CDR1 is LGHDT and CDR2 is YNNKEL (reference sequence). The CDR3 consists of 14 residues. V gave up 4 bases and J gave up 8 bases; unmatched junction bases: 6. CDR3 in DNA: TGTGCCAGCAGCCTCCGACAGGGGAGGGAAAAACTGTTTTTT. Translated, it gives CASSLRQGREKLFF.

The CDR3 spells CATSRAGGSTDTQYF. CDR3 nucleotides: TGTGCCACCAGCAGGGCAGGGGGCTCTACAGATACGCAGTATTTT. This chain links TRBV15 with TRBJ2-3; 8 bases align to TRBD1. V trimming: 3 bases; J trimming: 3 bases; junction bases outside the gene matches: 5. There are 15 residues in the CDR3. The germline CDR1 and CDR2 sequences are LNHNV and YYDKDF (reference sequence).

With regard to this clone: At one of its ends the junction is not consistent with the germline gene, which may arise from a read error. V gene TRBV11-2 combines with J gene TRBJ2-2; weak D call: TRBD2 (7 bases). CDR3 length equals 13 residues. The germline CDR1 and CDR2 sequences are SGHAT and FQNNGV. The CDR3 sequence: CATSGTSSGELFF. The DNA for the CDR3 is TGTGCCACCAGCGGGACATCGAGCGGGGAGCTGTTTTTT.

In regard to this clone: Within the sample, other DNA sequences also encode this same CDR3. V and J are TRBV28 and TRBJ1-2; weak D call: TRBD1 (6 bases). Trimming stripped 8 bases from V and 2 bases from J, with 9 bases between. Germline CDR1 reads MDHEN; CDR2 reads SYDVKM. There are 12 residues in the CDR3. The CDR3 coding sequence is TGTGCCAGCTCTACAGGGAACTATGGCTACACCTTC. Translated, it gives CASSTGNYGYTF.

The rearrangement joins TRBV7-9 to TRBJ2-3; TRBD1 aligns across 11 bases. Germline CDR1 and CDR2: SEHNR and FQNEAQ (reference sequence). The V and J ends lost 5 bases and 4 bases, in that order; junction bases with no gene match: 8. The CDR3 covers 16 residues. The CDR3, as DNA: TGTGCCAGCAGCGGCAGGACAGGGGGCGGGGCAGATACGCAGTATTTT. Protein sequence: CASSGRTGGGADTQYF.

The V gene is TRBV2, the J gene TRBJ2-1; TRBD2 is a possible D gene (6 bases). CDR1 and CDR2 (germline): SNHLY, FYNNEI. V shed 8 bases and J shed 14 bases, with 22 bases lying between them. This CDR3 contains 13 residues. The DNA for the CDR3 is TGTGCCAGCGGAGAAAACCCTAGCGCCCGGGAGTTCTTC. It encodes CASGENPSAREFF.

V gene TRBV5-1 combines with J gene TRBJ1-1; 7 nucleotides match TRBD1. Germline CDR1 reads SGHRS; CDR2 reads YFSETQ. Trimming removed 5 bases from V and 8 bases from J; junction bases left unmatched: 9. The CDR3 length is 13 residues. The chain's CDR3 is CASRVGDSREAFF. Here the CDR3 DNA reads TGCGCCAGCAGGGTCGGGGACAGCAGGGAAGCTTTCTTT.

The chain employs TRBV6-5 and TRBJ1-1; D gene ambiguous. The germline gives CDR1 MNHEY, CDR2 SVGAGI. V was clipped by 2 bases and J by 1 base, with 11 bases between them. This CDR3 spans 15 amino acids. The CDR3 DNA sequence: TGTGCCAGCAGTTACAGGTCGAGCGGGAACACTGAAGCTTTCTTT. It yields the protein CASSYRSSGNTEAFF.

V gene TRBV5-6 combines with J gene TRBJ1-2; TRBD1 aligns across 8 bases. V lost 6 bases and J lost 8; bases outside the gene matches: 9. The CDR3 covers 13 residues. Looked up from germline, CDR1 is SGHDT and CDR2 is YYEEEE. This chain's CDR3 is CASTSDRALGYTF. CDR3 coding DNA: TGTGCCAGCACCTCGGACAGGGCCCTCGGCTACACCTTC.